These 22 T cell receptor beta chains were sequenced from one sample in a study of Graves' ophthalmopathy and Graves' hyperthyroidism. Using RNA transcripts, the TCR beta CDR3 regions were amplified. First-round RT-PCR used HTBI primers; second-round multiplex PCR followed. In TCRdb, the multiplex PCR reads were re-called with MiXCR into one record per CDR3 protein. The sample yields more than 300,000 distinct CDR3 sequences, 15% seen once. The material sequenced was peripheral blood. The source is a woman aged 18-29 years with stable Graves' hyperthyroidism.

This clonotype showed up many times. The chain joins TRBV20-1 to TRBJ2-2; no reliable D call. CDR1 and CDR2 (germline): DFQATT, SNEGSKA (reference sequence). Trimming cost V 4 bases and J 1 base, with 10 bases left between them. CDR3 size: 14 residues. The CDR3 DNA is TGCAGTGCTAAAACAGATTTGAACACCGGGGAGCTGTTTTTT. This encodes CSAKTDLNTGELFF.

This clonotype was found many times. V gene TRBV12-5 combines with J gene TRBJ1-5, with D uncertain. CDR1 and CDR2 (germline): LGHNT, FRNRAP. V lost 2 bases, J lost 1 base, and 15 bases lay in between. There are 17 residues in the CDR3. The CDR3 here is CASGLTMPGKSNQPQHF. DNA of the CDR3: TGTGCTAGTGGTTTGACCATGCCTGGGAAGAGCAATCAGCCCCAGCATTTT.

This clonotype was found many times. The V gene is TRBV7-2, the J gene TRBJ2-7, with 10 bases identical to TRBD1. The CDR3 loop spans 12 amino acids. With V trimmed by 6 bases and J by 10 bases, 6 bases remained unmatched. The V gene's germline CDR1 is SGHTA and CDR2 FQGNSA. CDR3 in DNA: TGTGCCAGCAGACCTGACAGGGGGCGTCAGTACTTC. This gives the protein CASRPDRGRQYF. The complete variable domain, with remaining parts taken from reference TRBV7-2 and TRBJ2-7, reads GAGVSQSPSNKVTEKGKDVELRCDPISGHTALYWYRQSLGQGLEFLIYFQGNSAPDKSGLPSDRFSAERTGGSVSTLTIQRTQQEDSAVYLCASRPDRGRQYFGPGTRLTVT.

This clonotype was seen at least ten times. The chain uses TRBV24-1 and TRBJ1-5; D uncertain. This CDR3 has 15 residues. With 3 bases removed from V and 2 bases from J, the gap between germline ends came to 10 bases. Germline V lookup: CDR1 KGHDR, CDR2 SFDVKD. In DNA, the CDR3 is TGTGCCACCAGTGATCCTGGAGAGGGCAATCAGCCCCAGCATTTT. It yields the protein CATSDPGEGNQPQHF.

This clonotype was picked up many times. CDR3 residues: CSVSPQDSSGNTIYF. CDR3 nucleotides: TGCAGTGTTTCCCCCCAGGACAGCTCTGGAAACACCATATATTTT. The gene calls are TRBV20-1 and TRBJ1-3, with a tentative D call TRBD1 (6 bases). Germline assignment: CDR1 DFQATT and CDR2 SNEGSKA (reference sequence). V was trimmed by 7 bases and J by 0 bases, leaving 16 bases between them. The CDR3 is 15 residues long.

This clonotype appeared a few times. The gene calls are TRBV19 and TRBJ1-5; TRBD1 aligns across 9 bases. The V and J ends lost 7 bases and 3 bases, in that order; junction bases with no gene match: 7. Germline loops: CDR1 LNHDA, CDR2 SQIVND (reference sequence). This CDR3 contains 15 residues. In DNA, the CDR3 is TGTGCCAGTATCTCCGGGACAGGGCTCAATCAGCCCCAGCATTTT. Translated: CASISGTGLNQPQHF.

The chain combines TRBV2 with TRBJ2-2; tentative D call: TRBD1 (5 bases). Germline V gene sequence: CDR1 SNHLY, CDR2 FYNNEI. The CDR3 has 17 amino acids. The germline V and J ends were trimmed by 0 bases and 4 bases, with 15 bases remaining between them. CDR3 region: CASSEARGTGSTGELFF. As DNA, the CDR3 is TGTGCCAGCAGTGAAGCTAGGGGAACGGGTAGCACCGGGGAGCTGTTTTTT.

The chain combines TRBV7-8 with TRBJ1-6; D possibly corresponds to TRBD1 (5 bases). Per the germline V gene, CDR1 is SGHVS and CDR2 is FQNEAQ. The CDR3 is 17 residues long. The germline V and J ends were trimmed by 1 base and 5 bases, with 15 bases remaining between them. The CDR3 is CASSLEVTGLNNSPLHF. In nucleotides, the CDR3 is TGTGCCAGCAGCTTAGAGGTTACGGGGCTTAATAATTCACCCCTCCACTTT.

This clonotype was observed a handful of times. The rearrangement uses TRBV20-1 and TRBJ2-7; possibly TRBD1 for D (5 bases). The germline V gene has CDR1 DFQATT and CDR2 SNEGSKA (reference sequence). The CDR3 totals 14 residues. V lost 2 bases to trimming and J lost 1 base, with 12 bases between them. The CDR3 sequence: CSARRQDMSYEQYF. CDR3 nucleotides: TGCAGTGCTAGACGCCAGGACATGTCCTACGAGCAGTACTTC.

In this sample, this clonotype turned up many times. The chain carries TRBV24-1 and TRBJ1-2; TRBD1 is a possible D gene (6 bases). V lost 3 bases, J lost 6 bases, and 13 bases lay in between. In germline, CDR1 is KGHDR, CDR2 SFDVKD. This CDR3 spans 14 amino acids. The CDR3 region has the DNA TGTGCCACCAGTGATCCGGGACAATCGAATGGCTACACCTTC. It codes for CATSDPGQSNGYTF.

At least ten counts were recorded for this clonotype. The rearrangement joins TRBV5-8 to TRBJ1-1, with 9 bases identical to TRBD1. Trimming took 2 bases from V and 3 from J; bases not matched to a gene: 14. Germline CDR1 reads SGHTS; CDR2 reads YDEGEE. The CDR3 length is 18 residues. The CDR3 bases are TGTGCCAGCAGCTTTCTCGGACAGGGGACTCGTCGTGACACTGAAGCTTTCTTT. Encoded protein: CASSFLGQGTRRDTEAFF. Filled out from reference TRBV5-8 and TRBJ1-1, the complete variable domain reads EAGVTQSPTHLIKTRGQQATLRCSPISGHTSVYWYQQALGLGLQFLLWYDEGEERNRGNFPPRFSGRQFPNYSSELNVNALELEDSALYLCASSFLGQGTRRDTEAFFGQGTRLTVV.

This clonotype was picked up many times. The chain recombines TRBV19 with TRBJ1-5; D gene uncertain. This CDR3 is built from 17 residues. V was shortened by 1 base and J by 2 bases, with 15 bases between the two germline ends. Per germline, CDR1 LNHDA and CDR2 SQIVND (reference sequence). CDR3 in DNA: TGTGCCAGTAGTATAGTTGGTGGCGTTGAGGGCAATCAGCCCCAGCATTTT. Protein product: CASSIVGGVEGNQPQHF.

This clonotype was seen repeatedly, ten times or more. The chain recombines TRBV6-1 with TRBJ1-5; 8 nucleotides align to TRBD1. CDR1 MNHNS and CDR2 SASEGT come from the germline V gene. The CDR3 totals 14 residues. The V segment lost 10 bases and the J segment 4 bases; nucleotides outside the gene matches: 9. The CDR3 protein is CATRQGTVNQPQHF. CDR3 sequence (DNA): TGTGCCACCCGACAGGGGACCGTAAATCAGCCCCAGCATTTT.

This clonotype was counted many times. In DNA, the CDR3 is TGCAGTGTCCTGAAATACACTGAAGCTTTCTTT. The encoded protein is CSVLKYTEAFF. The rearrangement links TRBV20-1 to TRBJ1-1; D unclear. The ends were cut back, 7 bases at V and 3 bases at J, with 9 bases in the middle. The germline gives CDR1 DFQATT, CDR2 SNEGSKA (reference sequence). The CDR3 is 11 amino acids.

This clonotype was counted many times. The CDR3 sequence: CASSPGTGGVWDTGELFF. The CDR3 nucleotides read TGTGCCAGCAGTCCCGGGACAGGGGGCGTGTGGGACACCGGGGAGCTGTTTTTT. V usage is TRBV2 and J usage is TRBJ2-2; 12 bases match TRBD1. Germline V gene sequence: CDR1 SNHLY, CDR2 FYNNEI. V shed 5 bases, J shed 3 bases, and the junction held 10 bases outside the gene matches. This CDR3 contains 18 residues.

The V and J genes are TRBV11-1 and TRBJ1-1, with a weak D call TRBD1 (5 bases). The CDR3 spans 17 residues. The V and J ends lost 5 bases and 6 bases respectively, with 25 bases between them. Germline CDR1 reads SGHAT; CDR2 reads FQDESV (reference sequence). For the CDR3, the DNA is TGTGCCAGCAGCCTGGGGGGGGGATCTCCCTTCGGGGCTGAAGCTTTCTTT. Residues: CASSLGGGSPFGAEAFF.

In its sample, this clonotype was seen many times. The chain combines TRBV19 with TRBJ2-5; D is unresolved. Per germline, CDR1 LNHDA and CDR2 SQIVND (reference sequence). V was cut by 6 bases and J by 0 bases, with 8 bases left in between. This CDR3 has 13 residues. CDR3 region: CASRQQYQETQYF. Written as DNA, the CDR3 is TGTGCCAGTAGACAGCAGTACCAAGAGACCCAGTACTTC.

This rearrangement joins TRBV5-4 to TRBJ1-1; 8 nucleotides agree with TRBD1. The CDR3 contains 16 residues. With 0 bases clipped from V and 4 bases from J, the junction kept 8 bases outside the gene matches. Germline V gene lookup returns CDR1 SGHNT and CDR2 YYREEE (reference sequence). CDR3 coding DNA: TGTGCCAGCAGCTTGGGGGGACAGGATTCCTCCACTGAAGCTTTCTTT. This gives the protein CASSLGGQDSSTEAFF. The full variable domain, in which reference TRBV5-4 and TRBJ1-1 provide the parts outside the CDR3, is ETGVTQSPTHLIKTRGQQVTLRCSSQSGHNTVSWYQQALGQGPQFIFQYYREEENGRGNFPPRFSGLQFPNYSSELNVNALELDDSALYLCASSLGGQDSSTEAFFGQGTRLTVV.

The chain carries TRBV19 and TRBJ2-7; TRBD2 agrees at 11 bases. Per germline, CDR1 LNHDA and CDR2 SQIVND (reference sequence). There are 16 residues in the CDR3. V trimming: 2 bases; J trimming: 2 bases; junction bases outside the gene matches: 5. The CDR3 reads CASSIRLAGGPYEQYF. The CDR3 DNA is TGTGCCAGTAGTATACGCCTAGCGGGAGGCCCCTACGAGCAGTACTTC. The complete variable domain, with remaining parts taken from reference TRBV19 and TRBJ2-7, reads DGGITQSPKYLFRKEGQNVTLSCEQNLNHDAMYWYRQDPGQGLRLIYYSQIVNDFQKGDIAEGYSVSREKKESFPLTVTSAQKNPTAFYLCASSIRLAGGPYEQYFGPGTRLTVT.

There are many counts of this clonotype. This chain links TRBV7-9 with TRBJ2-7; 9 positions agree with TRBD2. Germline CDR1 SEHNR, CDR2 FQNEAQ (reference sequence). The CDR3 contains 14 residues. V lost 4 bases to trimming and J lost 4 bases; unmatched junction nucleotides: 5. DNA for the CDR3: TGTGCCAGCAGCTACCCGGGACTAGCATACGAGCAGTACTTC. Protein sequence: CASSYPGLAYEQYF.

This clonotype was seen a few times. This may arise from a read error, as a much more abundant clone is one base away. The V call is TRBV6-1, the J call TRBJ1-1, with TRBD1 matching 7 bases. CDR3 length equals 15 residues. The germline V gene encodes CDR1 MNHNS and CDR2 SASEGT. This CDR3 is CASRLDRVGNTEACF. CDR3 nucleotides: TGTGCCAGCAGACTTGACAGGGTTGGGAACACTGAAGCTTGCTTT.

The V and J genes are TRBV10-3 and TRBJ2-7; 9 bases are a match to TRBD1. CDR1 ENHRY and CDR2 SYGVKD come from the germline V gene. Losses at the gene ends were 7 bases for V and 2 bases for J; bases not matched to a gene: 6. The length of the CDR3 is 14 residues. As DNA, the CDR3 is TGTGCCATCAATCCGGGACAGGGTCCCTACGAGCAGTACTTC. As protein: CAINPGQGPYEQYF.